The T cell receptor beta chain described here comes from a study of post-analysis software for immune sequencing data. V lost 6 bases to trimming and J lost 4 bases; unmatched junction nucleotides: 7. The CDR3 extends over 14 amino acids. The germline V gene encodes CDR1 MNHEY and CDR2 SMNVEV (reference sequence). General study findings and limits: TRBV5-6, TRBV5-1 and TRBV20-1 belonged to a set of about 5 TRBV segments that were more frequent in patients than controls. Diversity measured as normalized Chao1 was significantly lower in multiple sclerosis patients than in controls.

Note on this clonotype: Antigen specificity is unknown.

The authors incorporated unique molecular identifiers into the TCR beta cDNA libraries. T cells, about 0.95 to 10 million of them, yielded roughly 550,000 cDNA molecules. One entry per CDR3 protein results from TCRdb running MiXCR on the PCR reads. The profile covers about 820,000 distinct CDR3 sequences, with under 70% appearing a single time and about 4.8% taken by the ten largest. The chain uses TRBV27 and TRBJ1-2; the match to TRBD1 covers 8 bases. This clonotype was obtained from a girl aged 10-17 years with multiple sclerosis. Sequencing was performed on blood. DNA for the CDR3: TGTGCCAGCAGCTCAGGACAGGGAGTCTATGGCTACACCTTC. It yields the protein CASSSGQGVYGYTF.